These 16 T cell receptor beta chains share one sample of origin, sequenced in a study of cytomegalovirus exposure and HLA in healthy donors. Primers for the PCR totalled 60 Vbeta and 13 Jbeta. TCRdb's table, derived via immunoSEQ multiplex PCR, lists solely in-frame clones and lacks some. The sample shows about 200,000 clones, around 80% of them seen only once. The source material was PBMCs. Every receptor here comes from a male donor in good health and CMV-seronegative.

The chain carries TRBV6-6 and TRBJ2-2; 8 bases are a match to TRBD2. The CDR3 covers 15 residues. V dropped 6 bases and J dropped 5; count of bases not matched to a gene: 8. Per germline, CDR1 MNHNY and CDR2 SVGAGI (reference sequence). For the CDR3, the DNA is TGTGCCAGCAGCAGGACTAGCTCTAATACCGGGGAGCTGTTTTTT. Translated: CASSRTSSNTGELFF.

This clone was picked up many times. This chain links TRBV23-1 with TRBJ2-1, with D tentatively TRBD1 (6 bases). TRBV23-1 falls under the ORF class, with uncertain function. The V end lost 3 bases, the J end lost 4 bases, and 13 bases lay between the germline ends. CDR3 length: 15 residues. The chain's CDR3 is CASSHPQDRYNEQFF. The CDR3 coding sequence is TGCGCCAGCAGTCACCCCCAAGACAGGTACAATGAGCAGTTCTTC.

J is TRBJ2-3 and V is TRBV7-9, with D maybe TRBD2 (5 bases). V was shortened by 1 base and J by 2 bases, with 10 bases between the two germline ends. The CDR3 totals 15 residues. The V gene's germline CDR1 is SEHNR and CDR2 FQNEAQ (reference sequence). The CDR3 is CASSLEAAPTDTQYF. The CDR3 DNA reads as TGTGCCAGCAGCTTAGAAGCGGCGCCCACAGATACGCAGTATTTT.

This clone was picked up one time. J is TRBJ2-1 and V is TRBV2, with 10 positions matching TRBD2. Germline-derived CDR1 and CDR2 are SNHLY and FYNNEI. The CDR3 extends over 16 amino acids. Unmatched junction bases numbered 6, after V lost 1 base and J lost 6 bases. The CDR3 spells CASSEEGLAGANEQFF. The CDR3 nucleotides are TGTGCCAGCAGTGAAGAGGGTCTAGCGGGAGCCAATGAGCAGTTCTTC.

The chain has TRBV9 and TRBJ2-3; 9 bases fit TRBD2. The CDR3 runs 15 residues. With V trimmed by 3 bases and J by 2 bases, 4 bases remained unmatched. Germline V lookup: CDR1 SGDLS, CDR2 YYNGEE. CDR3: CASSDSGRLTDTQYF. CDR3 in DNA: TGTGCCAGCAGCGATAGCGGGAGACTCACAGATACGCAGTATTTT. Supplemented by reference TRBV9 and TRBJ2-3, the full variable domain reads DSGVTQTPKHLITATGQRVTLRCSPRSGDLSVYWYQQSLDQGLQFLIQYYNGEERAKGNILERFSAQQFPDLHSELNLSSLELGDSALYFCASSDSGRLTDTQYFGPGTRLTVL.

The V call is TRBV18, the J call TRBJ2-4, with 13 positions matching TRBD2. The germline CDR1 and CDR2 sequences are KGHSH and LQKENI. The CDR3 is 15 amino acids. V trimming: 6 bases; J trimming: 7 bases; junction bases outside the gene matches: 6. CDR3 residues: CASSAGLAGENIQYF. CDR3 in DNA: TGTGCCAGCTCGGCCGGACTAGCGGGAGAGAACATTCAGTACTTC.

This clone has only one observation. This rearrangement joins TRBV13 to TRBJ2-3; tentative D call: TRBD1 (5 bases). Between the trimmed V and J ends, which lost 2 bases and 3 bases, there was a span of 12 bases. In germline, CDR1 is PRHDT, CDR2 FYEKMQ (reference sequence). The CDR3 loop spans 15 amino acids. DNA of the CDR3: TGTGCCAGCAGCTTAACATGGGGCTTGACAGATACGCAGTATTTT. This gives the protein CASSLTWGLTDTQYF.

The chain joins TRBV7-2 to TRBJ1-4; 7 nucleotides line up with TRBD1. With 4 bases clipped from V and 7 bases from J, the junction kept 6 bases outside the gene matches. The CDR3 consists of 14 residues. Germline lookup yields CDR1 SGHTA and CDR2 FQGNSA. CDR3 bases: TGTGCCAGCAGCTCTCAGGGGGGAATTGAAAAACTGTTTTTT. This codes for CASSSQGGIEKLFF.

This sequence joins TRBV28 and TRBJ2-5, with 10 bases that match TRBD2. The CDR3 has 18 residues. V dropped 2 bases and J dropped 1; count of bases not matched to a gene: 10. Germline CDR1 is MDHEN and CDR2 is SYDVKM. In nucleotides, the CDR3 is TGTGCCAGCAGTTTACCTAGCGGGAGCCCCACCCCCCAAGAGACCCAGTACTTC. Translated: CASSLPSGSPTPQETQYF.

This chain joins TRBV29-1 and TRBJ2-1; 11 nucleotides match TRBD2. In germline, CDR1 is SQVTM, CDR2 ANQGSEA. The length of the CDR3 is 14 residues. Trimming removed 3 bases from V and 6 bases from J; junction bases left unmatched: 4. CDR3 nucleotides: TGCAGCGTTGATTTTGGACTAGCGGGCAATGAGCAGTTCTTC. It codes for CSVDFGLAGNEQFF.

V is TRBV19 and J is TRBJ2-7, with D tentatively TRBD2 (6 bases). In germline, CDR1 is LNHDA, CDR2 SQIVND (reference sequence). Trimming removed 8 bases from V and 0 bases from J, with 17 bases in between. This CDR3 has 15 amino acids. For the CDR3, the DNA is TGTGCCAGTGGCCTGACCCGGGACTCCTCCTACGAGCAGTACTTC. As protein: CASGLTRDSSYEQYF.

This clone appeared a few times. The rearrangement links TRBV5-4 to TRBJ2-7, with D possibly being TRBD2 (5 bases). Trimming took off 2 bases at V and 1 base at J, with 10 bases between the two ends. The CDR3 loop spans 14 amino acids. Germline values: CDR1 SGHNT, CDR2 YYREEE (reference sequence). Here the CDR3 reads CASSLPSKSYEQYF. CDR3 sequence (DNA): TGTGCCAGCAGCTTACCTAGCAAGTCCTACGAGCAGTACTTC.

This clone was seen only once. The genes are TRBV2 and TRBJ1-6; D is unclear. CDR3 size: 14 residues. Deletions cut 4 bases from V and 7 bases from J, with 11 bases between. Germline CDR1 is SNHLY and CDR2 is FYNNEI. The CDR3 protein is CASSVHSSNSPLHF. Here the CDR3 DNA reads TGTGCCAGCAGTGTTCACTCCTCGAATTCACCCCTCCACTTT.

The V call is TRBV5-5, the J call TRBJ2-5, with TRBD2 identical over 16 bases. CDR3 length: 17 residues. Germline values: CDR1 SGHKS, CDR2 YYEKEE (reference sequence). J lost 5 bases, V lost 4 bases, and 8 bases had no gene match. CDR3 in amino acids: CASSPGLAGGQRETQYF. The DNA for the CDR3 is TGTGCCAGCAGCCCGGGACTAGCGGGAGGGCAGAGGGAGACCCAGTACTTC.

In regard to this clone: Compared with germline, one end of the junction differs, possibly owing to a read error. V is TRBV5-6 and J is TRBJ2-1; 8 bases align to TRBD2. This CDR3 contains 15 residues. Germline V CDR1 and CDR2: SGHDT, YYEEEE. The chain's CDR3 is CASSFPWTSYDEQFF. CDR3 DNA sequence: TGTGCCAGCAGCTTTCCGTGGACTAGCTACGATGAGCAGTTCTTC. The variable domain in full, completed from reference TRBV5-6 and TRBJ2-1, reads DAGVTQSPTHLIKTRGQQVTLRCSPKSGHDTVSWYQQALGQGPQFIFQYYEEEERQRGNFPDRFSGHQFPNYSSELNVNALLLGDSALYLCASSFPWTSYDEQFFGPGTRLTVL.

The rearrangement uses TRBV30 and TRBJ2-1; TRBD2 aligns across 12 bases. CDR3 length: 17 amino acids. The V and J ends lost 1 base and 0 bases, in that order; junction bases with no gene match: 4. Germline CDR1 reads GTSNPN; CDR2 reads SVGIG (reference sequence). In nucleotides, the CDR3 is TGTGCCTGGAGTGCTCTAGCGGGAGGGTTCTCCTACAATGAGCAGTTCTTC. Residues: CAWSALAGGFSYNEQFF. Variable domain in full (rest from reference TRBV30 and TRBJ2-1): SQTIHQWPATLVQPVGSPLSLECTVEGTSNPNLYWYRQAAGRGLQLLFYSVGIGQISSEVPQNLSASRPQDRQFILSSKKLLLSDSGFYLCAWSALAGGFSYNEQFFGPGTRLTVL.